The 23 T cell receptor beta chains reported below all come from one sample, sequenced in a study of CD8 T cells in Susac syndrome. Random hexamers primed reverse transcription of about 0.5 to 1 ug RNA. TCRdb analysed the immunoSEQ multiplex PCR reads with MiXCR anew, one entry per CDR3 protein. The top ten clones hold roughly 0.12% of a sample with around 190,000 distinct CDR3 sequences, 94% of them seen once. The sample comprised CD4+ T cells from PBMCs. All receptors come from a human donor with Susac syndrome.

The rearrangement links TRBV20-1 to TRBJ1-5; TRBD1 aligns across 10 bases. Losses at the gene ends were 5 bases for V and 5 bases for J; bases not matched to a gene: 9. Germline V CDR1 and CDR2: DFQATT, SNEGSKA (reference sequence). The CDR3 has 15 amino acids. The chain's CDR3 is CSAPAAGQGDQPQHF. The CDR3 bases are TGCAGTGCTCCCGCTGCAGGACAGGGGGATCAGCCCCAGCATTTT.

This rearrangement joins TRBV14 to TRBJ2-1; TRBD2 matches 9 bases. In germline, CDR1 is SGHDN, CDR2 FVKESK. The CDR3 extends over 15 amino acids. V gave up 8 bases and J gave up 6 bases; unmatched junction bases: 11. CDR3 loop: CASCPTSGSTNEQFF. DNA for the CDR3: TGTGCCAGCTGTCCTACTAGCGGGTCCACCAATGAGCAGTTCTTC. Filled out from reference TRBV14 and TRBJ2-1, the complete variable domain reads EAGVTQFPSHSVIEKGQTVTLRCDPISGHDNLYWYRRVMGKEIKFLLHFVKESKQDESGMPNNRFLAERTGGTYSTLKVQPAELEDSGVYFCASCPTSGSTNEQFFGPGTRLTVL.

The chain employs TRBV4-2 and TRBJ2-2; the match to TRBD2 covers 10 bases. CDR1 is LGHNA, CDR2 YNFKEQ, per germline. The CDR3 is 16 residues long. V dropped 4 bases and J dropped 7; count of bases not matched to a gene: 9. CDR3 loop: CASSLLAGEENGELFF. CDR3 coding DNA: TGTGCCAGCAGCCTCCTAGCGGGGGAGGAGAACGGGGAGCTGTTTTTT.

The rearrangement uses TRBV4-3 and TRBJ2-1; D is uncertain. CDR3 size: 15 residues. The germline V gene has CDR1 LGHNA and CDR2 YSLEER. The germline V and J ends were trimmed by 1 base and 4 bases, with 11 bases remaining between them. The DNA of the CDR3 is TGCGCCAGCAGCCAAGGGAATCCCTCTTACAATGAGCAGTTCTTC. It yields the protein CASSQGNPSYNEQFF.

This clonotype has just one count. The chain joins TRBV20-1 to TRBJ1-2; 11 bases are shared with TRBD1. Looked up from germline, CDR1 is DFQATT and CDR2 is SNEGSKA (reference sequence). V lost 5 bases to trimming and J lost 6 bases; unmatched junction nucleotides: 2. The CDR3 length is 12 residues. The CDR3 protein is CSAGDRGDGYTF. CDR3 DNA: TGCAGTGCTGGGGACAGGGGGGATGGCTACACCTTC.

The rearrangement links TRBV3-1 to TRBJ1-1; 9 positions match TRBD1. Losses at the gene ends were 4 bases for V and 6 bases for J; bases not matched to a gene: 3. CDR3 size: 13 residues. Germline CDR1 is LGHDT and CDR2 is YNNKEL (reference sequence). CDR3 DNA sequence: TGTGCCAGCAGCCCGCGACAGGGGGCTGAAGCTTTCTTT. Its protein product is CASSPRQGAEAFF. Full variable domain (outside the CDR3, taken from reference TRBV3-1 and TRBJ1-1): DTAVSQTPKYLVTQMGNDKSIKCEQNLGHDTMYWYKQDSKKFLKIMFSYNNKELIINETVPNRFSPKSPDKAHLNLHINSLELGDSAVYFCASSPRQGAEAFFGQGTRLTVV.

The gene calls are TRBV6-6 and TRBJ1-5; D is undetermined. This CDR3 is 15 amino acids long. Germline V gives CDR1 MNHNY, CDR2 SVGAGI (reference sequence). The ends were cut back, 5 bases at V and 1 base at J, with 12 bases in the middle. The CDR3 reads CASSPGRGSNQPQHF. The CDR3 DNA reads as TGTGCCAGCAGTCCTGGGCGGGGAAGCAATCAGCCCCAGCATTTT.

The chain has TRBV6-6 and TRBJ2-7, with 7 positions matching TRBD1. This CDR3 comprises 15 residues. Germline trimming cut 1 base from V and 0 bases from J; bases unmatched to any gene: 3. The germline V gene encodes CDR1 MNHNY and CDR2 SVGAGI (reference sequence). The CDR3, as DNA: TGTGCCAGCAGTTACTTGGCAGGGGGCTCCTACGAGCAGTACTTC. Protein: CASSYLAGGSYEQYF.

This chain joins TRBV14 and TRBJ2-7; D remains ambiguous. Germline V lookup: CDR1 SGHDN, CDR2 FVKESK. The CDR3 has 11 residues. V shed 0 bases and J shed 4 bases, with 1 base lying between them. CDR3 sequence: CASSQEYEQYF. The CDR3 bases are TGTGCCAGCAGCCAAGAATACGAGCAGTACTTC.

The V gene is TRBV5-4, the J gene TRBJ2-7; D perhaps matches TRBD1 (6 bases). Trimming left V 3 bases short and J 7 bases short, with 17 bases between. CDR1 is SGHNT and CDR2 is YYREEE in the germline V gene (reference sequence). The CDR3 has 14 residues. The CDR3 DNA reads TGTGCCAGCAGCTCACAGGGTTCCCCATGGGAGCAGTACTTC. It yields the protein CASSSQGSPWEQYF.

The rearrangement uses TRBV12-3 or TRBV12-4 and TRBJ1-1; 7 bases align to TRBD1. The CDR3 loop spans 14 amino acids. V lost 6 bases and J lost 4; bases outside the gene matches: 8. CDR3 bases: TGTGCCAGCAGGTTCAGGGGGGTGACCACTGAAGCTTTCTTT. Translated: CASRFRGVTTEAFF.

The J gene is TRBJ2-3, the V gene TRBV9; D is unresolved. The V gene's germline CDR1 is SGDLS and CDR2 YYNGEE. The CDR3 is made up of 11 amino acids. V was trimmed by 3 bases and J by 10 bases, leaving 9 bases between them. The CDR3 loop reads CASSGYDAQYF. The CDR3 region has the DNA TGTGCCAGCAGCGGATACGATGCGCAGTATTTT.

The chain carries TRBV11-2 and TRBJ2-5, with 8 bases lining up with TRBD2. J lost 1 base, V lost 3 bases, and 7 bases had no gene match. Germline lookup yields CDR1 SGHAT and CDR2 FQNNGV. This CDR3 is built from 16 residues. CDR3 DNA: TGTGCCAGCAGCTTTGGGAGCGGGGGATTCCAAGAGACCCAGTACTTC. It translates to CASSFGSGGFQETQYF.

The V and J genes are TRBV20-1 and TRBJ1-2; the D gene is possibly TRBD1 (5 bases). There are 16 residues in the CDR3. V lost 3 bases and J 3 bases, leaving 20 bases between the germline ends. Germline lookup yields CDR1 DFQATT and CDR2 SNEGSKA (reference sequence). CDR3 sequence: CSASPSWGLGDYGYTF. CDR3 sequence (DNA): TGCAGTGCTAGCCCCTCGTGGGGCCTGGGGGACTATGGCTACACCTTC.

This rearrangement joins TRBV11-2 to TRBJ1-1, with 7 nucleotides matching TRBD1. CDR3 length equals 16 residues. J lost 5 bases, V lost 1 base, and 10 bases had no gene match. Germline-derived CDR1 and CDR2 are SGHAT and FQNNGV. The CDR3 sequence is CASSLGYAGGWTEAFF. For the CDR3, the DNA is TGTGCCAGCAGCTTAGGCTACGCAGGGGGGTGGACTGAAGCTTTCTTT.

CDR3 region: CASSGQGVGQPQHF. The CDR3, as DNA: TGTGCCAGCAGTGGACAGGGGGTCGGGCAGCCCCAGCATTTT. The chain joins TRBV2 to TRBJ1-5, with 9 bases aligning to TRBD1. In germline, CDR1 is SNHLY, CDR2 FYNNEI. This CDR3 region has 14 residues. The junction had 5 bases not matched to a gene; V was cut back by 4 bases and J by 7 bases. The full variable domain, completed using reference TRBV2 and TRBJ1-5, is EPEVTQTPSHQVTQMGQEVILRCVPISNHLYFYWYRQILGQKVEFLVSFYNNEISEKSEIFDDQFSVERPDGSNFTLKIRSTKLEDSAMYFCASSGQGVGQPQHFGDGTRLSIL.

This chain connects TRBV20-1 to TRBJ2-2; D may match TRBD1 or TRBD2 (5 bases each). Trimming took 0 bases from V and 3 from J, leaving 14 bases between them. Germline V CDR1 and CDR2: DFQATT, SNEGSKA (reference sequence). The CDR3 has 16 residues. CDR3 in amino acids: CSARDEGRGDTGELFF. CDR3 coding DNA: TGCAGTGCTAGAGATGAGGGGAGAGGGGACACCGGGGAGCTGTTTTTT.

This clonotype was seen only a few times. CDR3 region: CASSLDRANYGYTF. The DNA for the CDR3 is TGTGCCAGCAGTTTAGACAGAGCCAACTATGGCTACACCTTC. V usage is TRBV12-3 or TRBV12-4 and J usage is TRBJ1-2; D is ambiguous. The V gene lost 1 base and the J gene lost 2 bases, with 8 bases spanning the gap. The CDR3 runs to 14 residues.

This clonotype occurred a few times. The CDR3 spells CASSPAGVETQYF. The CDR3 DNA reads TGTGCCAGCAGCCCGGCGGGGGTAGAGACCCAGTACTTC. The chain links TRBV7-9 to TRBJ2-5; 7 positions agree with TRBD2. The CDR3 contains 13 residues. The V and J ends lost 5 bases and 4 bases, in that order; junction bases with no gene match: 4. The germline V gene has CDR1 SEHNR and CDR2 FQNEAQ (reference sequence).

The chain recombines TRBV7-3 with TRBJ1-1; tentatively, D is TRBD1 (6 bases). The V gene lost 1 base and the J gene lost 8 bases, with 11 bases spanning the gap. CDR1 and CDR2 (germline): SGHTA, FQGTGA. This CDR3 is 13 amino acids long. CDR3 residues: CASSLRGQDEAFF. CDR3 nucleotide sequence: TGTGCCAGCAGCTTAAGGGGACAAGACGAAGCTTTCTTT.

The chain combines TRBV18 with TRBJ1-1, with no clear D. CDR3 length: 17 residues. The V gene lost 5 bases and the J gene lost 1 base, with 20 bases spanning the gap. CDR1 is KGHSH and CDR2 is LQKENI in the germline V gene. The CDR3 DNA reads TGTGCCAGCTCAACCTATACCAGAGATAACCGGAACACTGAAGCTTTCTTT. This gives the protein CASSTYTRDNRNTEAFF.

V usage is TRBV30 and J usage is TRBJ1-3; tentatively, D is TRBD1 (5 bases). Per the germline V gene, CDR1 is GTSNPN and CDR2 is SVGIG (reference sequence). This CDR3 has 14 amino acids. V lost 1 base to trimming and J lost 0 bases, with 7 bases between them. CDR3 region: CAWSGGFSGNTIYF. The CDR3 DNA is TGTGCCTGGAGTGGGGGCTTCTCTGGAAACACCATATATTTT.

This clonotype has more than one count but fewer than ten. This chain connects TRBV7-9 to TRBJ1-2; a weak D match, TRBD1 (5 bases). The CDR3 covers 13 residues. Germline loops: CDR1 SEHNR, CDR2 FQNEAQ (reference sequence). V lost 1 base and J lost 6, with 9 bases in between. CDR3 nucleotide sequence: TGTGCCAGCAGCTTAGAAGGGGCGGATGGCTACACCTTC. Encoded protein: CASSLEGADGYTF. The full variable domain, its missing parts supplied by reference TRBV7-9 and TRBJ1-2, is DTGVSQNPRHKITKRGQNVTFRCDPISEHNRLYWYRQTLGQGPEFLTYFQNEAQLEKSRLLSDRFSAERPKGSFSTLEIQRTEQGDSAMYLCASSLEGADGYTFGSGTRLTVV.